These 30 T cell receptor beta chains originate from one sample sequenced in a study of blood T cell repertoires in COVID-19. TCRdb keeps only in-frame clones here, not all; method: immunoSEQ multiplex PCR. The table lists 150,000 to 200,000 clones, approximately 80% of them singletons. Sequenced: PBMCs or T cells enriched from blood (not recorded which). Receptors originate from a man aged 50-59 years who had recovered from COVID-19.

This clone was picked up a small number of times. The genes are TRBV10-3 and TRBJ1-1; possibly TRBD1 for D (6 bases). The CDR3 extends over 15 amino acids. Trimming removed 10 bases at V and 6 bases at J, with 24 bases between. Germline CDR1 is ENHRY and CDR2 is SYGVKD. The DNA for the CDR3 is TGTGCCAGCACCACCGAAGGGACACCTTTCGCTGAAGCTTTCTTT. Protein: CASTTEGTPFAEAFF.

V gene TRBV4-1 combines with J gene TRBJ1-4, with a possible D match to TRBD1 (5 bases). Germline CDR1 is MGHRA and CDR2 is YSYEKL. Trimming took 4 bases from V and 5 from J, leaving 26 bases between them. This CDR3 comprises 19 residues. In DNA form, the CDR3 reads TGCGCCAGCAGCCCCACCGACAGCCAGAGCTGGGTTGGGAATGAAAAACTGTTTTTT. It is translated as CASSPTDSQSWVGNEKLFF.

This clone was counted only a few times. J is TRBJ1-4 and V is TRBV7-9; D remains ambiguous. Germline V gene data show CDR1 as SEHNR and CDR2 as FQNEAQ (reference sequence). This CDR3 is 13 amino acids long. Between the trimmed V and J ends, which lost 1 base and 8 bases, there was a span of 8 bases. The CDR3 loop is CASSLVAWEKLFF. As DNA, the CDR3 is TGTGCCAGCAGCTTAGTTGCGTGGGAAAAACTGTTTTTT.

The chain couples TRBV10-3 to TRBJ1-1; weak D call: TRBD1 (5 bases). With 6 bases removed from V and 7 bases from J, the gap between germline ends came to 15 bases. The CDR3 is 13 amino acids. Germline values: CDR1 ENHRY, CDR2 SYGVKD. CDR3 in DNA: TGTGCCATCAGGAAGACAGACGCCCGTGAAGCTTTCTTT. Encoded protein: CAIRKTDAREAFF.

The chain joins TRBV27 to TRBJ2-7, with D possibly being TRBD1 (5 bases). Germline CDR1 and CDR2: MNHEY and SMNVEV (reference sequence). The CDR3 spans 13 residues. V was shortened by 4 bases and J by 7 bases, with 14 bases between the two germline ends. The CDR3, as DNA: TGTGCCAGCAGTTCAGGGTCCCCTCCGGAGCAGTACTTC. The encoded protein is CASSSGSPPEQYF.

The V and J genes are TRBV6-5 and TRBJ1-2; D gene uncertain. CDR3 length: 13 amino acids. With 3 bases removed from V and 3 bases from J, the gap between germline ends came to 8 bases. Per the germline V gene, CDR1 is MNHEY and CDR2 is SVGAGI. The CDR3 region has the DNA TGTGCCAGCAGTTATGGGCAGTACTATGGCTACACCTTC. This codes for CASSYGQYYGYTF.

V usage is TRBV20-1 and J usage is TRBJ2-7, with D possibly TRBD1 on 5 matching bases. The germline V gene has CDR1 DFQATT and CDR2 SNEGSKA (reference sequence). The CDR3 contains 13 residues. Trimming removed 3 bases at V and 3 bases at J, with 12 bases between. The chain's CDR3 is CSASGRQFYEQYF. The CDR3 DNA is TGCAGTGCTAGTGGAAGACAGTTCTACGAGCAGTACTTC.

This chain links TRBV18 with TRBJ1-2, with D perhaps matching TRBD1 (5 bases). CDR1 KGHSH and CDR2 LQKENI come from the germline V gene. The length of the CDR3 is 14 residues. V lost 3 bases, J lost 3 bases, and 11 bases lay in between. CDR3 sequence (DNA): TGTGCCAGCTCACCGACAGTACCTCACTATGGCTACACCTTC. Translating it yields CASSPTVPHYGYTF.

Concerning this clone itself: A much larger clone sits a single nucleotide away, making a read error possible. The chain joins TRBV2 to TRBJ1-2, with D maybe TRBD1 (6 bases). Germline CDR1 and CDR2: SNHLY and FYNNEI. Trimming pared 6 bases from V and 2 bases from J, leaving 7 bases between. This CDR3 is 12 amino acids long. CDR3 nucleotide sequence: TGTGCCAGCAGGCAGGGGAACTATGGCTACACCTTC. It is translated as CASRQGNYGYTF.

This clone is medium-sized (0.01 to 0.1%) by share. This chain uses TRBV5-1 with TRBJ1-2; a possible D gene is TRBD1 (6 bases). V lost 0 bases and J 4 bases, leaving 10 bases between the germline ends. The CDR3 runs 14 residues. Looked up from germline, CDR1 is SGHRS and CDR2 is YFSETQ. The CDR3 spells CASSLGTDIYGYTF. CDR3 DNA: TGCGCCAGCAGCTTGGGGACAGATATCTATGGCTACACCTTC.

Here the CDR3 reads CASGRGSVNTGELFF. CDR3 coding DNA: TGTGCTAGTGGTCGGGGGTCGGTTAACACCGGGGAGCTGTTTTTT. The chain recombines TRBV12-5 with TRBJ2-2, with D perhaps matching TRBD2 (6 bases). Trimming left V 5 bases short and J 2 bases short, with 12 bases between. Germline values: CDR1 LGHNT, CDR2 FRNRAP. This CDR3 is built from 15 residues.

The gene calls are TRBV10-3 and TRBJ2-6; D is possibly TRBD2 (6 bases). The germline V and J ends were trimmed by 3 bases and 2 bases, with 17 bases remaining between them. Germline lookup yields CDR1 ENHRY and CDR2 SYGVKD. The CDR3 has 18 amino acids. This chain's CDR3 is CAISDLTSGITGANVLTF. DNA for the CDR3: TGTGCCATCAGTGATTTGACTAGTGGAATAACTGGGGCCAACGTCCTGACTTTC.

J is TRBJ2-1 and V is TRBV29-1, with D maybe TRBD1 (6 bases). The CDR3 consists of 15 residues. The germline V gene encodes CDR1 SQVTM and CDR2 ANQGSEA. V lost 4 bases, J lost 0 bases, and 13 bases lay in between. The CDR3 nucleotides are TGCAGCGTTGGGATGGACAGTCACTCCTACAATGAGCAGTTCTTC. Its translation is CSVGMDSHSYNEQFF.

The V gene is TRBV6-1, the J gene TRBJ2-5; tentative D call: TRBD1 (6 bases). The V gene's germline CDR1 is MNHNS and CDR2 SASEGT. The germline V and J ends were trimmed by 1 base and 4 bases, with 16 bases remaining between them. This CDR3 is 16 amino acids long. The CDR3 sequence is CASSEDYRVGVETQYF. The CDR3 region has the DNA TGTGCCAGCAGTGAAGACTACAGGGTGGGGGTAGAGACCCAGTACTTC.

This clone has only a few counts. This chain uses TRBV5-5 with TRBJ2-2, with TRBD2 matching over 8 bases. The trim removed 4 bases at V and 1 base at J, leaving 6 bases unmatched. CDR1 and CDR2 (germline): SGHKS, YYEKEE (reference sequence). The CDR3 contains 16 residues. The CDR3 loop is CASSKGLVLNTGELFF. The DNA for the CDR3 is TGTGCCAGCAGCAAGGGACTAGTCTTGAACACCGGGGAGCTGTTTTTT.

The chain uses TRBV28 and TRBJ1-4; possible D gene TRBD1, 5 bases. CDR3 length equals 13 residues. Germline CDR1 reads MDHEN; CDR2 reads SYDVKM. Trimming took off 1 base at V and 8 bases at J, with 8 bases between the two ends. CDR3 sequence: CASSLSGLEKLFF. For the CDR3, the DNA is TGTGCCAGCAGTTTATCAGGGTTAGAAAAACTGTTTTTT.

In nucleotides, the CDR3 is TGTGCCAGTAGAGCCCAGGCGATAGAGACCCAGTACTTC. Amino acid sequence: CASRAQAIETQYF. The chain carries TRBV19 and TRBJ2-5; D is undetermined. The CDR3 spans 13 residues. The V and J ends lost 6 bases and 4 bases respectively, with 12 bases between them. From germline, CDR1 is LNHDA and CDR2 SQIVND (reference sequence). Looking up the rest from reference TRBV19 and TRBJ2-5 gives the full variable domain: DGGITQSPKYLFRKEGQNVTLSCEQNLNHDAMYWYRQDPGQGLRLIYYSQIVNDFQKGDIAEGYSVSREKKESFPLTVTSAQKNPTAFYLCASRAQAIETQYFGPGTRLLVL.

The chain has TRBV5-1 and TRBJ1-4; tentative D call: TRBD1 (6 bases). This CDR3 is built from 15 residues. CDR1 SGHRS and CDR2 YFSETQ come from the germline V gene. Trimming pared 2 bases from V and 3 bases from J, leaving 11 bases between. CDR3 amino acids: CASSLSGGSNEKLFF. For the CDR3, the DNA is TGCGCCAGCAGCTTATCGGGGGGCTCTAATGAAAAACTGTTTTTT.

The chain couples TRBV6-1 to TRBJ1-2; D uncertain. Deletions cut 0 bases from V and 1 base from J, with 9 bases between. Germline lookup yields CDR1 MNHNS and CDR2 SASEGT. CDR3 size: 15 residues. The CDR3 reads CASSEAGAGNYGYTF. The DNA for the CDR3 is TGTGCCAGCAGTGAAGCTGGTGCGGGTAACTATGGCTACACCTTC.

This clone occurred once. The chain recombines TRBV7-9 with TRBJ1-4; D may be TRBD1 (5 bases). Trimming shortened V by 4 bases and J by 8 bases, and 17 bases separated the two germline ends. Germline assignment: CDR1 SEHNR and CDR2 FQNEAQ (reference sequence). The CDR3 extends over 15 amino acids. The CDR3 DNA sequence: TGTGCCAGCAGCTCCCTCCGGCGGGGCGGCGAAAAACTGTTTTTT. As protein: CASSSLRRGGEKLFF.

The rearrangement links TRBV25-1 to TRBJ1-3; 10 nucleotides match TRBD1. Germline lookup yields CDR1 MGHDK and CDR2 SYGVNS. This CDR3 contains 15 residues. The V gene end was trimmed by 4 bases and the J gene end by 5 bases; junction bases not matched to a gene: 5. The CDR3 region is CASSVTGGARNTIYF. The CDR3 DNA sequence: TGTGCCAGCAGTGTGACAGGGGGCGCTCGAAACACCATATATTTT.

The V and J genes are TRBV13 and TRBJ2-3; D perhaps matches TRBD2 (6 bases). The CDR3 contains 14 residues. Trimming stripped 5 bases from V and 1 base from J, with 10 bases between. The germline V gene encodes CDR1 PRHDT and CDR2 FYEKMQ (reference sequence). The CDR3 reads CASSRLVRTDTQYF. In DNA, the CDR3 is TGTGCCAGCAGCAGACTAGTACGCACAGATACGCAGTATTTT.

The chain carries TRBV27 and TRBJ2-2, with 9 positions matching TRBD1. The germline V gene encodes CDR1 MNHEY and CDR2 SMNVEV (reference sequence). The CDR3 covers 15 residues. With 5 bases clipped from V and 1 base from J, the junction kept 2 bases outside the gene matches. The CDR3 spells CASSPGQGNTGELFF. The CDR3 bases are TGTGCCAGCAGTCCGGGACAGGGGAACACCGGGGAGCTGTTTTTT.

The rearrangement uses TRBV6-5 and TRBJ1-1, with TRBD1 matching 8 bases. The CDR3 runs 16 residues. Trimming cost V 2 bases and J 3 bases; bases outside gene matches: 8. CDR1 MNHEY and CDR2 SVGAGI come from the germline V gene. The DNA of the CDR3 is TGTGCCAGCAGTTACCTGACAGGGGCCCGGGACACTGAAGCTTTCTTT. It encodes CASSYLTGARDTEAFF.

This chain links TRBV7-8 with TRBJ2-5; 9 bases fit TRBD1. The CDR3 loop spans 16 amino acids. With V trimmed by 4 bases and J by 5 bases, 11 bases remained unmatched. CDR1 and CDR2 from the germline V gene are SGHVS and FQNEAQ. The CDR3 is CASSSTWTGAQETQYF. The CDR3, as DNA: TGTGCCAGCAGCTCCACCTGGACAGGGGCTCAGGAGACCCAGTACTTC.

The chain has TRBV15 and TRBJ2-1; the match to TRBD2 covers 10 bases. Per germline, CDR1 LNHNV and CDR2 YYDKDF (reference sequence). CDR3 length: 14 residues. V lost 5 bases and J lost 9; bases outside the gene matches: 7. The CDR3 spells CATSRGLASSEQFF. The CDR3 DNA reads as TGTGCCACCAGCCGGGGACTAGCGTCTTCTGAGCAGTTCTTC.

This CDR3 is CASSLGGSSGNTIYF. CDR3 nucleotide sequence: TGTGCCAGCAGCTTAGGAGGCAGCTCTGGAAACACCATATATTTT. This rearrangement joins TRBV11-3 to TRBJ1-3; D call uncertain. The CDR3 sequence is 15 residues long. Germline V gene lookup returns CDR1 SGHNT and CDR2 YENEEA. V lost 1 base and J 0 bases, leaving 7 bases between the germline ends.

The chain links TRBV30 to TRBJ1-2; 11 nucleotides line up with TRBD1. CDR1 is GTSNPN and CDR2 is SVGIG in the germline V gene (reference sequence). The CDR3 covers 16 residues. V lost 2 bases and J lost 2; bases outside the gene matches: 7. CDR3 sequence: CAWSLLGTGGNYGYTF. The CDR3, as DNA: TGTGCCTGGAGTTTACTGGGGACAGGGGGAAACTATGGCTACACCTTC.

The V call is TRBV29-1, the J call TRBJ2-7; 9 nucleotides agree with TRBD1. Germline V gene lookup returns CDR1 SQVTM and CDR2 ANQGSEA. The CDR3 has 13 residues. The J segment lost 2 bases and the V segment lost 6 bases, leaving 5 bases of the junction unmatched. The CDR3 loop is CSVGTGTTYEQYF. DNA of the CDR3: TGCAGCGTGGGGACAGGGACTACCTACGAGCAGTACTTC.

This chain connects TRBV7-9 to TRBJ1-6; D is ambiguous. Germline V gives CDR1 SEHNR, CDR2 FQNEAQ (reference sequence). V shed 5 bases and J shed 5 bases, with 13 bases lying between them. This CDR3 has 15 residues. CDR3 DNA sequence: TGTGCCAGCAGCCCCCACAGTGGCGATAATTCACCCCTCCACTTT. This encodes CASSPHSGDNSPLHF.